Shown below are 2 T cell receptor beta chains from a single sample sequenced in a study of response to subunit inactivated influenza vaccine. TCRdb re-analysed the RT-PCR reads in MiXCR, keeping a single row per CDR3 protein. The sample has around 750,000 distinct CDR3 sequences, about 20% seen once. Sequencing used PBMCs from blood, obtained more than 4 days after vaccination. These receptors were taken from a man in his fifties who received an inactivated influenza vaccine.

The chain employs TRBV7-2 and TRBJ2-7; TRBD1 aligns across 9 bases. CDR1 is SGHTA, CDR2 FQGNSA, per germline. The V and J ends lost 5 bases and 7 bases, in that order; junction bases with no gene match: 12. The CDR3 loop spans 15 amino acids. The CDR3 DNA sequence: TGTGCCAGCAGCCCCGGACAGGGGTCCTACAATGAGCAGTACTTC. Protein product: CASSPGQGSYNEQYF.

This clonotype occurred a few times. V usage is TRBV5-1 and J usage is TRBJ2-3; TRBD2 agrees at 15 bases. This CDR3 has 18 residues. Germline V gene lookup returns CDR1 SGHRS and CDR2 YFSETQ. J lost 1 base, V lost 4 bases, and 7 bases had no gene match. CDR3 sequence reads: CASSGGTSGRTGTDTQYF. CDR3 DNA: TGCGCCAGCAGCGGAGGGACTAGCGGGAGGACTGGCACAGATACGCAGTATTTT. Supplemented by reference TRBV5-1 and TRBJ2-3, the full variable domain reads KAGVTQTPRYLIKTRGQQVTLSCSPISGHRSVSWYQQTPGQGLQFLFEYFSETQRNKGNFPGRFSGRQFSNSRSEMNVSTLELGDSALYLCASSGGTSGRTGTDTQYFGPGTRLTVL.